In this sample, the clone carrying this TCR beta chain turned up once. The source of the sample is a study of blood T cell repertoires in COVID-19. Sequencing used immunoSEQ multiplex PCR; TCRdb keeps in-frame clones, though not all of them. The data contain tens of thousands of clones, about nine tenths of them singletons. The junction had 9 bases not matched to a gene; V was cut back by 0 bases and J by 4 bases. The CDR3 runs 17 residues. CDR1 and CDR2 (germline): LNHNV, YYDKDF (reference sequence). The sequenced sample was peripheral blood. This receptor was obtained from a woman in her 70s with acute or convalescent COVID-19. The J gene is TRBJ2-1, the V gene TRBV15, with 7 bases that match TRBD1. The CDR3 is CATSRDLQGPDYNEQFF. The CDR3 DNA sequence: TGTGCCACCAGCAGAGATCTACAGGGGCCCGATTACAATGAGCAGTTCTTC.